This T cell receptor beta chain originates from a study of cytomegalovirus exposure and HLA in healthy donors. At collection, donors were nominally healthy, but unrecorded immune exposures were probable. Researchers ran the PCR with 60 Vbeta and 13 Jbeta primers. The data were produced by immunoSEQ multiplex PCR, yet TCRdb's version contains in-frame clones alone and is incomplete. The table includes around 120,000 clones, around 80% detected once. The receptor was isolated from a woman aged 40-49 years in good health and CMV-seronegative. The sample comprised PBMCs.

CDR3 in DNA: TGTGCCAGCAGCTTAGGGTTGCTCGGAGGTTGGGGTGAAAAACTGTTTTTT. It encodes CASSLGLLGGWGEKLFF. V is TRBV7-2 and J is TRBJ1-4, with D hard to call. The CDR3 is 17 amino acids. Germline V gene sequence: CDR1 SGHTA, CDR2 FQGNSA. V was cut by 1 base and J by 7 bases, with 19 bases left in between. Filled out from reference TRBV7-2 and TRBJ1-4, the complete variable domain reads GAGVSQSPSNKVTEKGKDVELRCDPISGHTALYWYRQSLGQGLEFLIYFQGNSAPDKSGLPSDRFSAERTGGSVSTLTIQRTQQEDSAVYLCASSLGLLGGWGEKLFFGSGTQLSVL.